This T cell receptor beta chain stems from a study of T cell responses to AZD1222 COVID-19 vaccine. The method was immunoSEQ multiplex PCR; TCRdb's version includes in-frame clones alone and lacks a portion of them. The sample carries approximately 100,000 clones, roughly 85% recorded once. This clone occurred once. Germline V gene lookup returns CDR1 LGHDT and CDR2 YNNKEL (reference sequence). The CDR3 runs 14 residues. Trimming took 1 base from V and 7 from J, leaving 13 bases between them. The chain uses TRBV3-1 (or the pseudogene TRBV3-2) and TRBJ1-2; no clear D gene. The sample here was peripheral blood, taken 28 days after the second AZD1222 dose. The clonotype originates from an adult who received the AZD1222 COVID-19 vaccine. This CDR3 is CASSQVAAVGGYTF. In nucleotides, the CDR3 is TGTGCCAGCAGCCAAGTCGCGGCTGTTGGTGGCTACACCTTC.